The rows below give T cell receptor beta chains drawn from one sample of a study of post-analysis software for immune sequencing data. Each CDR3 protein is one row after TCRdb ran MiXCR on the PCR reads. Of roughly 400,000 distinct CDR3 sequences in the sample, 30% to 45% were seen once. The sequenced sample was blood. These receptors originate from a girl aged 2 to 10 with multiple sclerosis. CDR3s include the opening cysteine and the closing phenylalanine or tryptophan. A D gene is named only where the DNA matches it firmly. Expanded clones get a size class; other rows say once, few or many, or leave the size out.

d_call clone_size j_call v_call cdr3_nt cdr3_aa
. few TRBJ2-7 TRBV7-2 TGTGCCAGCAGCTTAGTCTGGGACGACAACGAGCAGTACTTC CASSLVWDDNEQYF
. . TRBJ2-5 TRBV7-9 TGTGCCAGCAGCGCCCCGGGGGCGGGACAAATGAAGACCCAGTACTTC CASSAPGAGQMKTQYF
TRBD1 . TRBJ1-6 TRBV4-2 TGTGCCAGCAGCCGGTTAGGACAGGGGGGTTCCTATAATTCACCCCTCCACTTT CASSRLGQGGSYNSPLHF
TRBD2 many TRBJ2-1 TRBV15 TGTGCCACCAGCAGAGGAGGGACTAGAGCCCATGAGCAGTTCTTC CATSRGGTRAHEQFF
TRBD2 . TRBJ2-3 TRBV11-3 TGTGCCAGCAGCCCGGCTAGCGGGGCAGATACGCAGTATTTT CASSPASGADTQYF
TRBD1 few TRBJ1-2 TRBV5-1 TGCGCCAGCAGCTTGCCGCGGACAGGGGTTAACTATGGCTACACCTTC CASSLPRTGVNYGYTF
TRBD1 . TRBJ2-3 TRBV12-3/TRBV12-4 TGTGCCAGCAGTTTGAGGACAGGGGGCGCAGATACGCAGTATTTT CASSLRTGGADTQYF
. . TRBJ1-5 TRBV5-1 TGCGCCAGCGGCTTGGGTGAGGGTAGGACACCGCCCCAGCATTTT CASGLGEGRTPPQHF
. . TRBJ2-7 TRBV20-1 TGCAGTGCTAAGACAGGCTACGAGCAGTACTTC CSAKTGYEQYF
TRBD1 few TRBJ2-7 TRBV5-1 TGCGCCAGCAGCTTCATAACAGGGGGACCCTCCTACGAGCAGTACTTC CASSFITGGPSYEQYF
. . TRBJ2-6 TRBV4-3 TGCGCCAGCAGCCAAGATCAGGGTTACTCTGGGGCCAACGTCCTGACTTTC CASSQDQGYSGANVLTF
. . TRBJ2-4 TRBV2 TGTGCCAGCAGTGCGGCAGGGAAGGGCATTCAGTACTTC CASSAAGKGIQYF
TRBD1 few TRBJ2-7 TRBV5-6 TGTGCCAGCAGTGCTGGACAGGGTTGGGAGCAGTACTTC CASSAGQGWEQYF
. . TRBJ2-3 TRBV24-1 TGTGCCACCAGTGATTACCCAGGACCGTCTAGCACAGATACGCAGTATTTT CATSDYPGPSSTDTQYF
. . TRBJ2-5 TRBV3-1 TGTGCCAGCAGCCAGTTCCACATCCGAGAGACCCAGTACTTC CASSQFHIRETQYF
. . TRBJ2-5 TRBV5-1 TGCGCCAGCAGCTTCGGCGGGGTGGAGACCCAGTACTTC CASSFGGVETQYF
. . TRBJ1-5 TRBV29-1 TGCAGCGCCAAAAATAGCAATCAGCCCCAGCATTTT CSAKNSNQPQHF
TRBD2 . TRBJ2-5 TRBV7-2 TGTGCCAGCAGCTTGGAGCTAGCGGGAGGGCAAGAGACCCAGTACTTC CASSLELAGGQETQYF
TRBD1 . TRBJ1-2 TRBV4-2 TGTGCCAGCAGCCAACATAGGAGGGGGCTGAGTGGCTACACCTTC CASSQHRRGLSGYTF
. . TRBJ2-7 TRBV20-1 TGCAGTGCTAGAGATCTCGCGACTAGGTTCTACAATGAGCAGTACTTC CSARDLATRFYNEQYF
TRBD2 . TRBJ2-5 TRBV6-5 TGTGCCAGCAGTTACTCGATGGGGCTAGCGGGGGGGCTAGAGACCCAGTACTTC CASSYSMGLAGGLETQYF
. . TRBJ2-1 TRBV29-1 TGCAGCGTCGAAAGGATCGTCAATGAGCAGTTCTTC CSVERIVNEQFF
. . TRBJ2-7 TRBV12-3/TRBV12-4 TGTGCCAGCAGTTTAAATGACCGTGCCTACGAGCAGTACTTC CASSLNDRAYEQYF
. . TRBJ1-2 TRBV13 TGTGCCAGCAGCCGGACGGGGGCGGTTGGCTACACCTTC CASSRTGAVGYTF
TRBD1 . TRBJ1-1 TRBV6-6 TGTGCCAGCAGTTATACCGGGACAGGGGGCCCAGTGGGAGCTTTCTTT CASSYTGTGGPVGAFF
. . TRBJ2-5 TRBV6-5 TGTGCCGGCAGTTCCCTGGGGTTCCAAGAGACCCAGTACTTC CAGSSLGFQETQYF
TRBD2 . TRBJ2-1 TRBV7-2 TGTGCCAGCAGCTGGGGACTAGCGGGGGGCTGGGGCAATGAGCAGTTCTTC CASSWGLAGGWGNEQFF
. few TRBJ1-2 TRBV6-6 TGTGCCAGCAGTTACTCGTCCCCAGGGTATGGCTACACCTTC CASSYSSPGYGYTF
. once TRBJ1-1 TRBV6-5 TGTGCCAGCAGTTCAATGGGGCGTGCGACTGAAGCTTTCTTT CASSSMGRATEAFF
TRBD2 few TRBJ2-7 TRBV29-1 TGCAGCGTGATACCTGGACTAGCGGGAGGCTACGAGCAGTACTTC CSVIPGLAGGYEQYF
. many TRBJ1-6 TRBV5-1 TGCGCCAGCAGCCCCGGCACGTACAGGGTTCTCTATGATGATTCACCCCTCCACTTT CASSPGTYRVLYDDSPLHF
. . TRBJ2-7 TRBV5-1 TGCGCCAGCAGCGAGGGGGGACTCGGGGGCGAGCAGTACTTC CASSEGGLGGEQYF
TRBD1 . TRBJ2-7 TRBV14 TGTGCCAGCAGCCAACCCGGGACAGGGGTTGGGGAGCAGTACTTC CASSQPGTGVGEQYF
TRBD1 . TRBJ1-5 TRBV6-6 TGTGCCAGCAGTTACGGACAGGCTGAAAGCAATCAGCCCCAGCATTTT CASSYGQAESNQPQHF
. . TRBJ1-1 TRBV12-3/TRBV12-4 TGTGCCAGCAGTTTCAACATGGGAAGGAACACTGAAGCTTTCTTT CASSFNMGRNTEAFF
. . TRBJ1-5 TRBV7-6 TGTGCCAGCAGCAGCTTAGCGCCAGGGGTAGGAGTTCAGCCCCAGCATTTT CASSSLAPGVGVQPQHF
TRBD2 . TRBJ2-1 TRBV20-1 TGCAGTGCCCCTCGACTAGCGGGAGGGGACTACAATGAGCAGTTCTTC CSAPRLAGGDYNEQFF
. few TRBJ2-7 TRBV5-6 TGTGCCAGCAGCTTGTTAACCTGGGGGATCGGTCTAGAAGGGGGTGAATACGAGCAGTACTTC CASSLLTWGIGLEGGEYEQYF
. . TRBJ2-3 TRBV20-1 TGCAGTGCCTACTACCTTCGAACCACAGATACGCAGTATTTT CSAYYLRTTDTQYF
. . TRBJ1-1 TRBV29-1 TGCAGCGTTGTCGCCCCCGGGGTGGAAGCTTTCTTT CSVVAPGVEAFF